A selection of T cell receptor beta chains follows, all from one sample in a study of radiotherapy plus CTLA-4 blockade in lung cancer. Clones were read by immunoSEQ multiplex PCR, and TCRdb kept only the in-frame ones, dropping some. This table has roughly 59,000 clones, 72% appearing once. Sequencing was performed on peripheral blood, taken from a patient treated with radiotherapy plus ipilimumab. The receptors originated from a human donor with non-small cell lung cancer whose response to radiotherapy plus ipilimumab could not be evaluated. Each CDR3 is given with its conserved first and last residue. A D gene is named only where the DNA matches it firmly. Size is omitted from some rows. Given values are once, few, many or a class for expanded clones.

. | TRBJ2-7 | . | TRBV6-4 | TGTGCCGTCGACCCCGGGACAAATCTCTACGAGCAGTACTTC | CAVDPGTNLYEQYF
. | TRBJ1-2 | TRBD1 | TRBV6-5 | TGTGCCAGCAGTTCACCGGGACAGGGGCGCGGCTACACCTTC | CASSSPGQGRGYTF
. | TRBJ1-5 | . | TRBV27 | TGTGCCAGCAGTTTACGGTCGGAGCCATTAAATAGCAATCAGCCCCAGCATTTT | CASSLRSEPLNSNQPQHF
few | TRBJ2-1 | TRBD2 | TRBV4-1 | TGCGCCAGCAGCCAAGTCCCAGCGGGAGGGCCCTTCCACAATGAGCAGTTCTTC | CASSQVPAGGPFHNEQFF
. | TRBJ2-2 | . | TRBV25-1 | TGTGCCAGCAGTGCTGGGACAAGCGGGGAGCTGTTTTTT | CASSAGTSGELFF
once | TRBJ2-1 | . | TRBV4-1 | TGCGCCAGCAGCCAAGTTGGGCAGGGCAGGGATGAGCAGTTCTTC | CASSQVGQGRDEQFF
. | TRBJ2-1 | TRBD1 | TRBV6-6 | TGTGCCAGCAGTTTTCACGGACAGGGCGGCAATGAGCAGTTCTTC | CASSFHGQGGNEQFF
. | TRBJ2-1 | TRBD2 | TRBV9 | TGTGCCAGCAGCGTAGGGGGACTAGCGGGGGGGCTTTTCTACAATGAGCAGTTCTTC | CASSVGGLAGGLFYNEQFF
. | TRBJ2-7 | . | TRBV7-9 | TGTGCCAGCATTAGCGGAAATCCCTACGAGCAGTACTTC | CASISGNPYEQYF
. | TRBJ1-1 | . | TRBV9 | TGTGCCAGCAGCGTAGTTCCGGGGGGGAACACTGAAGCTTTCTTT | CASSVVPGGNTEAFF
. | TRBJ2-3 | . | TRBV7-7 | TGTGCCAGCAGCTTATCAGCGCGGTTCGGCACAGATACGCAGTATTTT | CASSLSARFGTDTQYF
. | TRBJ2-7 | . | TRBV30 | TGTGCCTGGAGTACGACGGGGGTGGAGCAGTACTTC | CAWSTTGVEQYF
. | TRBJ1-2 | . | TRBV5-6 | TGTGCCAGCAGCTTGGGCGGGGCTGTATATGGCTACACCTTC | CASSLGGAVYGYTF
. | TRBJ2-1 | . | TRBV6-1 | TGTGCCAGCAGTTATCGGCAGGCCTACAATGAGCAGTTCTTC | CASSYRQAYNEQFF
. | TRBJ2-7 | . | TRBV18 | TGTGCCAGCTCACCCAACAGCATCGGGAGCTCCTACGAGCAGTACTTC | CASSPNSIGSSYEQYF
. | TRBJ1-4 | . | TRBV7-8 | TGTGCCAGCAGCTTAGTCCCGCTCGGGTCAGCACATAATGAAAAACTGTTTTTT | CASSLVPLGSAHNEKLFF
. | TRBJ1-2 | . | TRBV28 | TGTGCCAGCAGTTTATGGGACAGCCAAAACTATGGCTACACCTTC | CASSLWDSQNYGYTF
. | TRBJ2-5 | . | TRBV5-6 | TGTGCCAGCAGCCAGGGAGGCTTGGTGTTGGAGACCCAGTACTTC | CASSQGGLVLETQYF
few | TRBJ1-1 | . | TRBV28 | TGTGCCAGCAGTTTACTGTACACTGAAGCTTTCTTT | CASSLLYTEAFF
few | TRBJ1-5 | . | TRBV28 | TGTGCCAGCACCGAACCCCCAGGGCCCCAGCATTTT | CASTEPPGPQHF
. | TRBJ2-1 | TRBD2 | TRBV5-1 | TGCGCCAGCAGCTTGGAGGGTAGCGGGAGTTGGGATGAGCAGTTCTTC | CASSLEGSGSWDEQFF
. | TRBJ2-1 | TRBD2 | TRBV10-1 | TGCGCCAGCAGTGCTAGACTAGCGGGGGTTTGGCAGTTCTTC | CASSARLAGVWQFF
. | TRBJ2-3 | TRBD2 | TRBV10-1 | TGCGCCAGCAGTGAGTCGGGGAGGGGACTAGCGGGAGGCAGCACAGATACGCAGTATTTT | CASSESGRGLAGGSTDTQYF
. | TRBJ1-1 | . | TRBV7-2 | TGTGCCAGCAGTCTAGATCACACGACTGAAGCTTTCTTT | CASSLDHTTEAFF
. | TRBJ2-7 | . | TRBV6-1 | TGTGCCAGCAGTGAAGACACAGGGTCGCTCCGGGAGCAGTACTTC | CASSEDTGSLREQYF
. | TRBJ2-3 | . | TRBV5-1 | TGCGCCAGCAGAACTAGAACTAGCACAGATACGCAGTATTTT | CASRTRTSTDTQYF
. | TRBJ1-4 | TRBD1 | TRBV7-9 | TGTGCCAGCAGCTTGGCCGGGACAGGGAGGGAAAAACTGTTTTTT | CASSLAGTGREKLFF
once | TRBJ2-2 | TRBD1 | TRBV28 | TGTGCCAGCAGTCCAGACAGGGGGCGGTTGACCGGGGAGCTGTTTTTT | CASSPDRGRLTGELFF
. | TRBJ2-7 | . | TRBV7-2 | TGTGCCAGCAGCTTAGCGGACAGATACGAGCAGTACTTC | CASSLADRYEQYF
. | TRBJ2-7 | . | TRBV9 | TGTGCCAGCAGCGCCCCTACTAGCTCAAACTACGAGCAGTACTTC | CASSAPTSSNYEQYF
few | TRBJ1-1 | TRBD1 | TRBV5-5 | TGTGCCAGCAGCTTAGGGACAGGGAGTGCTGAAGCTTTCTTT | CASSLGTGSAEAFF
. | TRBJ1-4 | . | TRBV4-1 | TGCGCCAGCAGCCAGGAGTCCTATAATGAAAAACTGTTTTTT | CASSQESYNEKLFF
few | TRBJ1-6 | . | TRBV6-5 | TGTGCCAGCAGTTACAGGGGGGGTTCACCCCTCCACTTT | CASSYRGGSPLHF
. | TRBJ2-7 | . | TRBV5-1 | TGCGCCAGCAGCCAACGGGACTGGAATTACGAGCAGTACTTC | CASSQRDWNYEQYF
. | TRBJ2-7 | . | TRBV5-4 | TGTGCCAGCAGCTTGAAAGGGACTGCGAACGACGAGCAGTACTTC | CASSLKGTANDEQYF
few | TRBJ2-3 | . | TRBV30 | TGTGCCTGGAGTTTCCTCACAGATACGCAGTATTTT | CAWSFLTDTQYF
. | TRBJ1-1 | TRBD1 | TRBV7-2 | TGTGCCAGCACCTCTCAGGGGGCGCGCGCTGAAGCTTTCTTT | CASTSQGARAEAFF
. | TRBJ1-2 | TRBD1 | TRBV7-2 | TGTGCCAGCAGCTCACGGGACAGGGCAGGGGGAAACTATGGCTACACCTTC | CASSSRDRAGGNYGYTF
. | TRBJ2-5 | TRBD2 | TRBV6-5 | TGTGCCAGCTCGCGGGGGACGGAGACCCAGTACTTC | CASSRGTETQYF
. | TRBJ1-3 | TRBD1 | TRBV4-1 | TGCGCCAGCAGCCAAGGAGGTCGTGGCAGGGGGCTTGGAAACACCATATATTTT | CASSQGGRGRGLGNTIYF
. | TRBJ1-2 | TRBD1 | TRBV12-5 | TGTGCTAGTGGTTTGGGACAGGGACCCTATGGCTACACCTTC | CASGLGQGPYGYTF
. | TRBJ1-1 | . | TRBV28 | TGTGCCAGCAGTTTTAGTTTTGAGTACACTGAAGCTTTCTTT | CASSFSFEYTEAFF
few | TRBJ1-1 | . | TRBV6-1 | TGTGCCAGCAGTCTAAACGAGGGGAACACTGAAGCTTTCTTT | CASSLNEGNTEAFF
. | TRBJ2-7 | . | TRBV5-6 | TGTGCCAGCAGCCAGCCTCGACAGGTTCCCTACGAGCAGTACTTC | CASSQPRQVPYEQYF
once | TRBJ1-1 | . | TRBV4-2 | TGTGCCAGCAGCCAAGTTCCAGGCACTGAAGCTTTCTTT | CASSQVPGTEAFF